Listed below are T cell receptor beta chains from one sample, sequenced in a study of PD-1 and CTLA-4 blockade in melanoma. The table came from immunoSEQ multiplex PCR; TCRdb's copy has only in-frame clones and leaves some out. This table holds thousands of clones, 80% found once. The sequenced sample was CD8+ T cells from peripheral blood, obtained before anti-PD-1 treatment. The source of these receptors is a human donor with melanoma. The CDR3 runs from the conserved cysteine through the conserved F or W. Each record gives: D gene, J gene, V gene, clone size, CDR3 DNA, CDR3 protein. D genes are given only for firm matches. Rows give clone size only sometimes, using once, few, many, or a class for an expanded clone.

>NA|TRBJ1-2|TRBV5-8|NA
TGTGCCAGCAGCTTGGCCTGGGTCGGCTACACCTTC
CASSLAWVGYTF
>NA|TRBJ2-1|TRBV4-1|NA
TGCGCCAGCATGTCAGGGGCAAGTGAGCAGTTCTTC
CASMSGASEQFF
>NA|TRBJ1-5|TRBV6-2/TRBV6-3|few
TGTGCCAGCAGTCCCTCGATCAATCAGCCCCAGCATTTT
CASSPSINQPQHF
>TRBD2|TRBJ2-3|TRBV11-3|NA
TGTGCCAGCAGCTTAGATCGGACTAGCGGGGACGTTCGAGATACGCAGTATTTT
CASSLDRTSGDVRDTQYF
>TRBD2|TRBJ2-7|TRBV7-2|once
TGTGCCAGCAGCTTACTAGCGGTGAGCTCCTACGAGCAGTACTTC
CASSLLAVSSYEQYF
>TRBD1|TRBJ2-7|TRBV3-1/TRBV3-2|NA
TGTGCCAGCAGCTCCACAGGGGAATGGTACGAGCAGTACTTC
CASSSTGEWYEQYF
>TRBD2|TRBJ2-2|TRBV4-1|NA
TGCGCCAGCAGCCCCGGACTAGCGGGGACCGGGGAGCTGTTTTTT
CASSPGLAGTGELFF
>NA|TRBJ1-1|TRBV29-1|NA
TGCAGCGTTGAGGATTTCTCGGGGACTGAAGCTTTCTTT
CSVEDFSGTEAFF
>NA|TRBJ1-5|TRBV7-2|NA
TGTGCCAGCAGCTTAGGGTCGGGGTACTCCAATCAGCCCCAGCATTTT
CASSLGSGYSNQPQHF
>NA|TRBJ2-5|TRBV3-1/TRBV3-2|NA
TGTGCCAGCAGCCCCCCATTTTTGGAACAAGAGACCCAGTACTTC
CASSPPFLEQETQYF
>NA|TRBJ2-7|TRBV7-9|NA
TGTGCCAGCAGCTTAGGTGGGGGCTCCTACGAGCAGTACTTC
CASSLGGGSYEQYF
>NA|TRBJ2-7|TRBV5-6|NA
TGTGCCAGCAGCCGTGCGTTGGGGGGTTCCTACGAGCAGTACTTC
CASSRALGGSYEQYF
>NA|TRBJ2-3|TRBV3-1/TRBV3-2|NA
TGTGCCAGCAGCCTCGGACAGAGGACAGATACGCAGTATTTT
CASSLGQRTDTQYF
>TRBD2|TRBJ2-3|TRBV4-1|NA
TGCGCCAGCAGACCGACTAGCGGGAGTACAGATACGCAGTATTTT
CASRPTSGSTDTQYF
>TRBD1|TRBJ2-7|TRBV11-3|NA
TGTGCCAGCAGCTCGATGGGACAGCTCTCCTACGAGCAGTACTTC
CASSSMGQLSYEQYF
>NA|TRBJ1-2|TRBV13|medium-sized
TGTGCCAGCAGCTCCAGCGACTATGGCTACACCTTC
CASSSSDYGYTF